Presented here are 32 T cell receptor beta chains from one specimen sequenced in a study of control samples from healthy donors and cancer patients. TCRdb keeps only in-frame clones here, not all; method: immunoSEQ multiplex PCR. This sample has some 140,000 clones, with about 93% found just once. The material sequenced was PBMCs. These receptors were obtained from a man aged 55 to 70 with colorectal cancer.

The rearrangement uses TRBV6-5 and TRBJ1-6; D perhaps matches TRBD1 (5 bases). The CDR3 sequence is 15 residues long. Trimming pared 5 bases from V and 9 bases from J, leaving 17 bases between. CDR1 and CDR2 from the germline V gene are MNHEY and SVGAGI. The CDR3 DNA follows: TGTGCCAGCAGTCTACAGGCGGTGGAATTTTCACCCCTCCACTTT. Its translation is CASSLQAVEFSPLHF.

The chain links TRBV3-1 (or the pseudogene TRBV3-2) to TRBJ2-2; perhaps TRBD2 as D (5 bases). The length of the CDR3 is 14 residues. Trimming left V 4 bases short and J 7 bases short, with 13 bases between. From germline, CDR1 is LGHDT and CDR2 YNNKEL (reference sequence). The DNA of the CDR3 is TGTGCCAGCAGCCCAGGACTGTTTTTCGGGGAGCTGTTTTTT. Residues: CASSPGLFFGELFF.

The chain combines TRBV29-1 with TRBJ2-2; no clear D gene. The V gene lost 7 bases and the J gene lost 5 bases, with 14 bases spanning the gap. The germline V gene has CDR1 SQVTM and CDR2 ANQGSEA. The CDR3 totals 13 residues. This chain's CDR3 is CSAARLGTGELFF. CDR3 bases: TGCAGCGCCGCCCGGTTGGGAACCGGGGAGCTGTTTTTT.

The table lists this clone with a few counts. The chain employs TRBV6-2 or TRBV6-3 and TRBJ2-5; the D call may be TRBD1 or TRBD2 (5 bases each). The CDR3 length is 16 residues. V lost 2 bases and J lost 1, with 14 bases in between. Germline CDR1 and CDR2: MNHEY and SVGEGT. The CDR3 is CASSYGEGRLQETQYF. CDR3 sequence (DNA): TGTGCCAGCAGTTACGGAGAGGGGCGGCTCCAAGAGACCCAGTACTTC.

The CDR3 coding sequence is TGTGCCAGTAGTATTATCGCCAGGGGCAATCAGCCCCAGCATTTT. Amino acid sequence: CASSIIARGNQPQHF. The chain couples TRBV19 to TRBJ1-5; tentative D call: TRBD1 (5 bases). Trimming shortened V by 3 bases and J by 2 bases, and 11 bases separated the two germline ends. This CDR3 has 15 residues. CDR1 LNHDA and CDR2 SQIVND come from the germline V gene (reference sequence).

In nucleotides, the CDR3 is TGTGCCAGCAGCTCGCTAGAATACACCGGGGAGCTGTTTTTT. Translation gives CASSSLEYTGELFF. The chain is built from TRBV13 and TRBJ2-2; D gene ambiguous. Germline V gene data show CDR1 as PRHDT and CDR2 as FYEKMQ (reference sequence). V gave up 4 bases and J gave up 3 bases, with 9 bases separating them. The CDR3 extends over 14 amino acids.

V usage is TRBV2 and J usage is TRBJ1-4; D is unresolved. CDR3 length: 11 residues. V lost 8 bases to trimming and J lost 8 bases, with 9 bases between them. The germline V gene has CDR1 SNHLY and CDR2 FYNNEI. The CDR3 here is CASEDGEKLFF. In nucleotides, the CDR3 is TGTGCCAGCGAGGACGGGGAAAAACTGTTTTTT.

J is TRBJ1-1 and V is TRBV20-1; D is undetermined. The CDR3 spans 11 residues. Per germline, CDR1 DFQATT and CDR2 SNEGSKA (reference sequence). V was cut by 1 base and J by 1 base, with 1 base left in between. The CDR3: CSARGNTEAFF. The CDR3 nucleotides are TGCAGTGCTAGAGGGAACACTGAAGCTTTCTTT.

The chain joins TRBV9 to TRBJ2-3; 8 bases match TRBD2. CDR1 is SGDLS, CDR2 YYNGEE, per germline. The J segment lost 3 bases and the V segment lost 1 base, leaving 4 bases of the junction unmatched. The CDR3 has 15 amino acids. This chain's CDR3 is CASSVRGGRTDTQYF. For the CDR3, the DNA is TGTGCCAGCAGCGTACGGGGGGGCCGGACAGATACGCAGTATTTT.

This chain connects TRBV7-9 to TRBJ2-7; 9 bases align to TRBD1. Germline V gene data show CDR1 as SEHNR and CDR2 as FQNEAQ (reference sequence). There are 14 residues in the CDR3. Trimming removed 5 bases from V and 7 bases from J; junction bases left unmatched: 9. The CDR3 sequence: CASSPDRGLGEQYF. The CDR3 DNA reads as TGTGCCAGCAGCCCTGACAGGGGGTTAGGGGAGCAGTACTTC.

The CDR3 is CASSPPGASGHEQFF. CDR3 coding DNA: TGTGCCAGCAGCCCCCCCGGGGCTAGCGGGCATGAGCAGTTCTTC. The chain joins TRBV5-4 to TRBJ2-1; 8 nucleotides match TRBD2. The CDR3 loop spans 15 amino acids. Germline loops: CDR1 SGHNT, CDR2 YYREEE (reference sequence). The J segment lost 8 bases and the V segment lost 4 bases, leaving 11 bases of the junction unmatched.

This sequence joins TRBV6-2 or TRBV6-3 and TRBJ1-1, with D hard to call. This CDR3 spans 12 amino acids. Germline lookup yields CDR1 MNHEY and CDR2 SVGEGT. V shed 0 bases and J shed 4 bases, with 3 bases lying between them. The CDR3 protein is CASSYSSTEAFF. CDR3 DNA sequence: TGTGCCAGCAGTTACTCGTCCACTGAAGCTTTCTTT.

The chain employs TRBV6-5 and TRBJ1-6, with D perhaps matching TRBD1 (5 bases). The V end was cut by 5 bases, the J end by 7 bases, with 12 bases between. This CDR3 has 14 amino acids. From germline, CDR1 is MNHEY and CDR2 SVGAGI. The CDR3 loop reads CASSLRVGNSPLHF. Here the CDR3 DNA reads TGTGCCAGCAGTCTCAGGGTGGGGAATTCACCCCTCCACTTT.

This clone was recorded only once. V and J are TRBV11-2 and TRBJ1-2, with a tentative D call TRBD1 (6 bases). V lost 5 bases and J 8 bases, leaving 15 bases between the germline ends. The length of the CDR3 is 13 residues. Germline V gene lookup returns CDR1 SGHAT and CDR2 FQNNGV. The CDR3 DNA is TGTGCCAGCAGCCCTGGGGCAGGGGAAGGCTACACCTTC. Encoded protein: CASSPGAGEGYTF.

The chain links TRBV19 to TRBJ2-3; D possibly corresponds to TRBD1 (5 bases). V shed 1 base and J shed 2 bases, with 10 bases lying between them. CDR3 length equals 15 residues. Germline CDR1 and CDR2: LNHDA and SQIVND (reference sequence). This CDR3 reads CASSIVGRATDTQYF. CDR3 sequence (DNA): TGTGCCAGTAGTATAGTGGGGCGAGCCACAGATACGCAGTATTTT.

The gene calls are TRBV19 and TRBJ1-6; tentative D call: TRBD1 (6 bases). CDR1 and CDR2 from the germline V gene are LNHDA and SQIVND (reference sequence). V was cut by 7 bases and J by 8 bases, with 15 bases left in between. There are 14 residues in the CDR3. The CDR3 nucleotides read TGTGCCAGTACCGTCCCAGGGGAGGATTCACCCCTCCACTTT. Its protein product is CASTVPGEDSPLHF.

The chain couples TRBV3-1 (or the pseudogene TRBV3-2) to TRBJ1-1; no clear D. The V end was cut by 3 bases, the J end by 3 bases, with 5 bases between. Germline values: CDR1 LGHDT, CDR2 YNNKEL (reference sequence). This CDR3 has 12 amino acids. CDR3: CASSHEHTEAFF. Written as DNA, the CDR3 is TGTGCCAGCAGCCACGAGCACACTGAAGCTTTCTTT.

CDR3 nucleotide sequence: TGCGCCAGCAGCCTTAACGGACGGCTCAATCAGCCCCAGCATTTT. Translating gives CASSLNGRLNQPQHF. The J gene is TRBJ1-5, the V gene TRBV5-1; D gene unclear. The germline V gene encodes CDR1 SGHRS and CDR2 YFSETQ. The germline V and J ends were trimmed by 4 bases and 3 bases, with 14 bases remaining between them. This CDR3 comprises 15 residues.

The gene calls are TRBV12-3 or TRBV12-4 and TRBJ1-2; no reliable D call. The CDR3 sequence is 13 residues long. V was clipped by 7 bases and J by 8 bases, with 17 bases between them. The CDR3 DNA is TGTGCCAGCACCCAGGTCCGGGTCCGCGGCTACACCTTC. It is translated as CASTQVRVRGYTF.

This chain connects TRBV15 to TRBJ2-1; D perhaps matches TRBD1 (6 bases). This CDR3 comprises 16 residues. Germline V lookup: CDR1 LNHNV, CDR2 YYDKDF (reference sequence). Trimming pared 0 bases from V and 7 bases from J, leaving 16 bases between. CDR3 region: CATSRDRRQGRNEQFF. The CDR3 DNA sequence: TGTGCCACCAGCAGAGATAGGAGGCAGGGGCGGAATGAGCAGTTCTTC.

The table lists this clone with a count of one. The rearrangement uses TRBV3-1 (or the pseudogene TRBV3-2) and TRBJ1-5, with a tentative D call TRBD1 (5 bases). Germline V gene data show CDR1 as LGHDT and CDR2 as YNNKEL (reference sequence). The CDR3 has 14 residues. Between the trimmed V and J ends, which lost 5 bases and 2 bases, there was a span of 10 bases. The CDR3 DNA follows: TGTGCCAGCAGCATGACGGGGGGCAATCAGCCCCAGCATTTT. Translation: CASSMTGGNQPQHF.

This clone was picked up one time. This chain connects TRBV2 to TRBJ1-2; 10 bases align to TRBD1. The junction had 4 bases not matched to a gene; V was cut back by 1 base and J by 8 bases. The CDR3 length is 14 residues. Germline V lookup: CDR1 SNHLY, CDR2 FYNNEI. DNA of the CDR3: TGTGCCAGCAGTGAAGGACAGGGGGCTGACGGCTACACCTTC. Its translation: CASSEGQGADGYTF.

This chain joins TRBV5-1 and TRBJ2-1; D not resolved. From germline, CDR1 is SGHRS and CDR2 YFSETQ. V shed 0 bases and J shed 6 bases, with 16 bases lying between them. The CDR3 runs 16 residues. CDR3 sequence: CASSLAPGQVGNEQFF. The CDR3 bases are TGCGCCAGCAGCTTGGCCCCGGGCCAGGTCGGCAATGAGCAGTTCTTC.

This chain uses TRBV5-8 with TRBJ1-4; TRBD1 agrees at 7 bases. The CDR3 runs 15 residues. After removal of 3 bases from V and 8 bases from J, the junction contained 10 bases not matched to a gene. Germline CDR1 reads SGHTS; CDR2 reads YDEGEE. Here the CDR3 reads CASSSFQTGMEKLFF. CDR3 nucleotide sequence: TGTGCCAGCAGCTCTTTTCAGACAGGGATGGAAAAACTGTTTTTT.

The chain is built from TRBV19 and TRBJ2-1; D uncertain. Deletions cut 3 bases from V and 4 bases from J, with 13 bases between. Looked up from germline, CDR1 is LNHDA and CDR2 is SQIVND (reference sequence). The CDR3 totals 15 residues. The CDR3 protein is CASSILQASYNEQFF. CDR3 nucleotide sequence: TGTGCCAGTAGTATCCTGCAGGCCAGTTACAATGAGCAGTTCTTC.

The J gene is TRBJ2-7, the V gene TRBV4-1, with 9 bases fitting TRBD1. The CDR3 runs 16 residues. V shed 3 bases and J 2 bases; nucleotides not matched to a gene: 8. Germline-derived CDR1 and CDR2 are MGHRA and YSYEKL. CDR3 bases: TGCGCCAGCAGCCACAACCCGGACAGGGGAACCTACGAGCAGTACTTC. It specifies CASSHNPDRGTYEQYF.

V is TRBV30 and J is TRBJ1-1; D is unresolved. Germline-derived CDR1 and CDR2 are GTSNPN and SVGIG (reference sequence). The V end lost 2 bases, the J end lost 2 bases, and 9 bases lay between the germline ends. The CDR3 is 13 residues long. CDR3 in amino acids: CAWSHIPNTEAFF. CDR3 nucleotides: TGTGCCTGGAGTCATATACCCAACACTGAAGCTTTCTTT.

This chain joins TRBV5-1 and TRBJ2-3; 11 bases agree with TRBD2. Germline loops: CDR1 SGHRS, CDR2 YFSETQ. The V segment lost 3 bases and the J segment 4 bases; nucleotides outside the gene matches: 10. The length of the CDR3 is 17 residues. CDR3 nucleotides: TGCGCCAGCAGCTGGACGCCGACTAGCGGGGTCGCAGATACGCAGTATTTT. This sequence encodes CASSWTPTSGVADTQYF.

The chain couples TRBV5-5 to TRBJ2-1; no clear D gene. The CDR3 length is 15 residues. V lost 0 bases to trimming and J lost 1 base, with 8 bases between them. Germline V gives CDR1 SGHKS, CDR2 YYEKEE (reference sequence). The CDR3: CASSLGMGSYNEQFF. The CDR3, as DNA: TGTGCCAGCAGCTTGGGGATGGGGTCCTACAATGAGCAGTTCTTC.

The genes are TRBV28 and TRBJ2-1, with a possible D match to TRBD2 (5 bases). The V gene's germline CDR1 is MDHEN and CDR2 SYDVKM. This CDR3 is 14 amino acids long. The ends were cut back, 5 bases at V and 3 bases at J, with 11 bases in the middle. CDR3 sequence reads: CASSPPGYYNEQFF. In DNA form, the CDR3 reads TGTGCCAGCAGTCCACCGGGGTACTACAATGAGCAGTTCTTC.

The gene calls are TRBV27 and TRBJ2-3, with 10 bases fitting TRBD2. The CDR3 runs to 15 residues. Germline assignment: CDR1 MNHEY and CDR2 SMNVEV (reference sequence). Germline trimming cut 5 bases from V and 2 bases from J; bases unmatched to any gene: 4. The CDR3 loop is CASSTTSGATDTQYF. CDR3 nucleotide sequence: TGTGCCAGCAGTACAACTAGCGGGGCCACAGATACGCAGTATTTT.

CDR3 in amino acids: CASSYGLSGNTIYF. The CDR3 nucleotides are TGTGCCAGCAGTTACGGGCTCTCTGGAAACACCATATATTTT. This chain uses TRBV6-2 or TRBV6-3 with TRBJ1-3; no firm D call. The V end was cut by 2 bases, the J end by 0 bases, with 5 bases between. The CDR3 is made up of 14 amino acids. The germline gives CDR1 MNHEY, CDR2 SVGEGT.